This T cell receptor (beta chain) was sequenced for a study of cytomegalovirus exposure and HLA in healthy donors. General study results and limits: According to a subsequent analysis, TCR clusters from the first cohort were inclined to appear together in the 110 or so validation repertoires.

About this clone itself: The antigen remains undetermined.

This CDR3 is 12 amino acids long. Per the germline V gene, CDR1 is SQVTM and CDR2 is ANQGSEA. With 6 bases removed from V and 1 base from J, the gap between germline ends came to 9 bases. Produced via immunoSEQ multiplex PCR; TCRdb's table is partial and in-frame only. In the table there are 100,000 to 150,000 clones, 89% of which are singletons. The rearrangement links TRBV29-1 to TRBJ1-1; D is possibly TRBD1 (5 bases). The clonotype originates from a woman aged 18-29 years in good health and CMV-seronegative. Specimen: PBMCs. CDR3 DNA sequence: TGCAGCGTGGCAGGGCAGAACACTGAAGCTTTCTTT. This sequence encodes CSVAGQNTEAFF.